Sequencing of this TCR beta chain was carried out in a study of shared clonotypes between healthy human individuals. Across the whole study: CD4 naive and CD4 memory each took three plates per donor, while CD8 naive took two and CD8 memory one.

Details on this clone: The antigen is undetermined.

Germline V gene sequence: CDR1 SNHLY, CDR2 FYNNEI. The CDR3 covers 15 residues. V gave up 8 bases and J gave up 5 bases; unmatched junction bases: 10. Produced via immunoSEQ multiplex PCR; TCRdb's table is partial and in-frame only. The data hold 780,000 or so clones, with roughly 72% observed a single time. Study-level points and caveats: Although depth was large, rarefaction showed that sequencing of the sorted subsets was incomplete.

This TCR was sampled from a young woman in good health. Sequencing used memory CD4+ T cells sorted from blood. Subset denoted: CD45RA-negative fraction. V usage is TRBV2 and J usage is TRBJ2-1; 9 bases match TRBD2. CDR3 nucleotide sequence: TGTGCCAGCGGAATGCTAGCGGGAAGGAACAATGAGCAGTTCTTC. This translates into CASGMLAGRNNEQFF.